What follows describes a single T cell receptor beta chain. Clones were read by immunoSEQ multiplex PCR, and TCRdb kept only the in-frame ones, dropping some. The sample holds nearly 80,000 clones, approximately 94% seen once. This sample was included in a study of OX40 agonist ivuxolimab in advanced cancers. Study background: Patients achieving partial responses numbered three: one hepatocellular carcinoma case and two cutaneous melanoma cases.

The sequence came from an adult with an advanced solid tumor such as melanoma, head and neck, liver or kidney cancer. The sequences come from CD4+ or CD8+ T cells sorted from blood, collected in a trial of the OX40 agonist ivuxolimab.

The CDR3 coding sequence is TGTGCCAGCAGTGACGGGAACAGGATTAATGAAAAACTGTTTTTT. It yields the protein CASSDGNRINEKLFF. This chain joins TRBV2 and TRBJ1-4, with TRBD1 as a possible D gene (5 bases). The CDR3 contains 15 residues. V was shortened by 3 bases and J by 4 bases, with 12 bases between the two germline ends. Germline-derived CDR1 and CDR2 are SNHLY and FYNNEI.